Listed below are T cell receptor beta chains from one sample, sequenced in a study of beta chain features in type 1 diabetes. Produced via immunoSEQ multiplex PCR; TCRdb's table is partial and in-frame only. Counted here are 240,000 or so clones, 55% to 70% occurring once; the ten biggest clones make up about 0.05%. The specimen was naive CD4+ T cells from blood. The receptors were sampled from a young man in good health. Both conserved end residues are part of each CDR3. A D gene is named only where the DNA matches it firmly. Clone size appears in some rows only: once, few, many, or a class for an expanded clone.

TRBV29-1,TRBJ1-2,-,-,TGCAGCGTTGGACGGCACACCGAGACCTATGGCTACACCTTC,CSVGRHTETYGYTF
TRBV4-3,TRBJ2-5,-,-,TGCGCCAGCAGCCGACAGGTCTCGGAGACCCAGTACTTC,CASSRQVSETQYF
TRBV7-9,TRBJ2-5,-,-,TGTGCCAGCACCCAGGGTGATCGGGAGACCCAGTACTTC,CASTQGDRETQYF
TRBV28,TRBJ2-7,TRBD1,-,TGTGCCAGCAGTTTATGGGGACAGGGTACCAACGAGCAGTACTTC,CASSLWGQGTNEQYF
TRBV7-9,TRBJ2-7,TRBD2,-,TGTGCCAGCAGCCTCGGGGGGGCCTCCTACGAGCAGTACTTC,CASSLGGASYEQYF
TRBV29-1,TRBJ1-1,TRBD1,-,TGCAGCGTTGGACAGGGGATCACTGAAGCTTTCTTT,CSVGQGITEAFF
TRBV6-6,TRBJ2-3,-,-,TGTGCCAGCAGTTACTGGGGATTCACAGATACGCAGTATTTT,CASSYWGFTDTQYF
TRBV5-1,TRBJ2-6,-,-,TGCGCCAGCAGCTTCAGGGCTAACTCTGGGGCCAACGTCCTGACTTTC,CASSFRANSGANVLTF
TRBV6-5,TRBJ2-5,-,-,TGTGCCAGCAGTTACTCGACGGCATCCACCGGCTGGACCCAGTACTTC,CASSYSTASTGWTQYF
TRBV5-1,TRBJ2-7,TRBD1,-,TGCGCCAGCAGCTTGGACCGGGACAGCACCTACGAGCAGTACTTC,CASSLDRDSTYEQYF
TRBV6-1,TRBJ2-3,-,-,TGTGCCAGTGGAGTAACAGGGAGTGGGGATACGCAGTATTTT,CASGVTGSGDTQYF
TRBV20-1,TRBJ2-7,-,once,TGCAGTGCTAGCTCGGGCGACGAGCAGTACTTC,CSASSGDEQYF
TRBV5-1,TRBJ2-3,TRBD1,few,TGCGCCAGCAGCCTGGACAGGGGATTAGATACGCAGTATTTT,CASSLDRGLDTQYF
TRBV5-4,TRBJ2-1,TRBD1,-,TGTGCCAGCAGTGCCGCAGGGGGCGCGATAAATGAGCAGTTCTTC,CASSAAGGAINEQFF
TRBV7-9,TRBJ2-3,-,-,TGTGCCAGCAGCTTTGCGACGGGCACAGATACGCAGTATTTT,CASSFATGTDTQYF
TRBV6-5,TRBJ2-3,TRBD2,-,TGTGCCAGCAGTGGGGGACTAGTCTCAAATACGCAGTATTTT,CASSGGLVSNTQYF
TRBV29-1,TRBJ2-5,-,-,TGCAGCGTTGAGGGGACATTCCAAGAGACCCAGTACTTC,CSVEGTFQETQYF
TRBV30,TRBJ1-6,-,-,TGTGCCTGGAGTGTACTCTTAGGGGACCGCCGCAATTCACCCCTCCACTTT,CAWSVLLGDRRNSPLHF
TRBV30,TRBJ2-1,TRBD1,-,TGTGCCTGGACCCCGGGACAGAGCAACTACAATGAGCAGTTCTTC,CAWTPGQSNYNEQFF
TRBV5-1,TRBJ2-5,-,-,TGCGCCAGCAGCTTGGACGGCCTTAACCAAGAGACCCAGTACTTC,CASSLDGLNQETQYF
TRBV10-3,TRBJ2-1,TRBD2,few,TGTGCCATCAGTGAGCCGCGGGGGGATGAGCAGTTCTTC,CAISEPRGDEQFF
TRBV7-2,TRBJ2-7,-,-,TGTGCCAGCAGCTTAGCGCGGAGGGAGCAGTACTTC,CASSLARREQYF
TRBV29-1,TRBJ1-1,-,-,TGCAGCGGTCTCCGCCTGATGGACACTGAAGCTTTCTTT,CSGLRLMDTEAFF
TRBV4-1,TRBJ2-5,TRBD2,-,TGCGCCAGCAGCCAAGATGGACTAGTTGAGACCCAGTACTTC,CASSQDGLVETQYF
TRBV29-1,TRBJ1-2,-,-,TGCAGCGTGAGAGGCGTAGCTAACTATGGCTACACCTTC,CSVRGVANYGYTF
TRBV10-3,TRBJ2-3,-,few,TGTGCCATCAGTGGGCAGGGTACAGATACGCAGTATTTT,CAISGQGTDTQYF
TRBV25-1,TRBJ2-1,TRBD2,-,TGTGCCAGCACGGGGGGAGGCGGGATTGAGCAGTTCTTC,CASTGGGGIEQFF
TRBV7-2,TRBJ2-7,-,-,TGTGCCAGCAGCCTTTGGGCCGCCTACGAGCAGTACTTC,CASSLWAAYEQYF
TRBV29-1,TRBJ1-2,-,-,TGCAGCTTACAGGGTGTGAATGGCTACACCTTC,CSLQGVNGYTF
TRBV29-1,TRBJ1-4,-,-,TGCAGCGTCCTCGGCCCTATCAATGAAAAACTGTTTTTT,CSVLGPINEKLFF
TRBV30,TRBJ1-5,-,few,TGTGCCTGGAGTACAGGGACGAGCAATCAGCCCCAGCATTTT,CAWSTGTSNQPQHF
TRBV10-3,TRBJ1-1,-,-,TGTGCCATCAGTCGTGACAGGAACACTGAAGCTTTCTTT,CAISRDRNTEAFF
TRBV4-3,TRBJ1-6,-,-,TGCGCCAGCAGCCAAGATTGGGAGACAAACTCACCCCTCCACTTT,CASSQDWETNSPLHF
TRBV5-4,TRBJ2-5,TRBD1,once,TGTGCCAGCAGCTTGGACAGGGGATTACGGGAGACCCAGTACTTC,CASSLDRGLRETQYF
TRBV20-1,TRBJ2-5,-,few,TGCAGTGCTAGACGGGAGACCCAGTACTTC,CSARRETQYF
TRBV5-1,TRBJ2-1,-,-,TGCGCCAGCAGCTTGGGGCTTGAGCAGTTCTTC,CASSLGLEQFF
TRBV29-1,TRBJ2-3,-,-,TGCAGCGCCTGGGGGAGCGGGAGCACAGATACGCAGTATTTT,CSAWGSGSTDTQYF
TRBV30,TRBJ2-7,-,few,TGTGCCTGGAGTGAGGTGCAGGGGGGGTACGAGCAGTACTTC,CAWSEVQGGYEQYF
TRBV5-6,TRBJ2-7,-,-,TGTGCCAGCAGCTTGGGCGTCTTTGGAGAGCAGTACTTC,CASSLGVFGEQYF
TRBV11-2,TRBJ2-3,TRBD2,-,TGTGCCAGCAGCTACGGACTAGGCCAACGTTCGTCAGATACGCAGTATTTT,CASSYGLGQRSSDTQYF
TRBV12-5,TRBJ2-3,-,-,TGTGCTAGTGGTTCCCCCAATGCGGGTTCGGGAGATACGCAGTATTTT,CASGSPNAGSGDTQYF
TRBV11-2,TRBJ2-7,TRBD2,-,TGTGCCAGCAGCTTGGGACTATCCTCCTACGAGCAGTACTTC,CASSLGLSSYEQYF